The rows below give T cell receptor beta chains drawn from one sample of a study of cytomegalovirus exposure and HLA in healthy donors. Using immunoSEQ multiplex PCR, the repertoire was profiled, and TCRdb retains in-frame clones only, with some absent. The table records around 63,000 clones, about 95% of them present only once. The specimen was PBMCs. These TCRs come from a woman aged 18-29 years in good health and CMV-seronegative. Both conserved end residues are part of each CDR3. D genes are given only for firm matches. Not every row has a clone size; where given, it reads once, few, many or a size class.

j_gene: TRBJ2-7
abundance: .
d_gene: TRBD1
v_gene: TRBV5-4
CDR3aa: CASRPAGTGTYEQYF
CDR3nt: TGTGCCAGCAGACCGGCCGGGACAGGCACCTACGAGCAGTACTTC

j_gene: TRBJ1-2
abundance: .
d_gene: TRBD1
v_gene: TRBV18
CDR3aa: CASSPVEGRGYGYTF
CDR3nt: TGTGCCAGCTCACCAGTGGAGGGCAGGGGGTATGGCTACACCTTC

j_gene: TRBJ2-5
abundance: .
d_gene: TRBD2
v_gene: TRBV7-2
CDR3aa: CASSPSGGPQETQYF
CDR3nt: TGTGCCAGCAGCCCCAGCGGGGGCCCCCAAGAGACCCAGTACTTC

j_gene: TRBJ1-5
abundance: .
d_gene: .
v_gene: TRBV2
CDR3aa: CASRPDSQPQHF
CDR3nt: TGTGCCAGCAGACCGGACAGTCAGCCCCAGCATTTT

j_gene: TRBJ2-5
abundance: .
d_gene: .
v_gene: TRBV2
CDR3aa: CASRTFGYQETQYF
CDR3nt: TGTGCCAGCAGGACCTTCGGGTACCAAGAGACCCAGTACTTC

j_gene: TRBJ2-5
abundance: .
d_gene: .
v_gene: TRBV6-5
CDR3aa: CASSYSLAGPRETQYF
CDR3nt: TGTGCCAGCAGTTACTCCTTGGCAGGGCCCCGGGAGACCCAGTACTTC

j_gene: TRBJ2-3
abundance: .
d_gene: TRBD2
v_gene: TRBV9
CDR3aa: CASSVGFSGGTPTQYF
CDR3nt: TGTGCCAGCAGCGTAGGTTTTAGCGGGGGTACCCCTACGCAGTATTTT

j_gene: TRBJ1-5
abundance: .
d_gene: .
v_gene: TRBV27
CDR3aa: CASSKGYGVSNQPQHF
CDR3nt: TGTGCCAGCAGTAAGGGGTATGGGGTCAGCAATCAGCCCCAGCATTTT

j_gene: TRBJ1-4
abundance: .
d_gene: .
v_gene: TRBV11-1
CDR3aa: CASSVGPGDEKLFF
CDR3nt: TGTGCCAGCAGCGTAGGCCCGGGGGATGAAAAACTGTTTTTT

j_gene: TRBJ2-5
abundance: once
d_gene: .
v_gene: TRBV7-9
CDR3aa: CASSSDQETQYF
CDR3nt: TGTGCCAGCAGCTCGGACCAAGAGACCCAGTACTTC

j_gene: TRBJ1-2
abundance: once
d_gene: TRBD1
v_gene: TRBV6-1
CDR3aa: CATRTGVNYGYTF
CDR3nt: TGTGCCACCCGGACAGGGGTGAACTATGGCTACACCTTC

j_gene: TRBJ2-1
abundance: .
d_gene: .
v_gene: TRBV5-1
CDR3aa: CASSLWQDSYNEQFF
CDR3nt: TGCGCCAGCAGCTTGTGGCAGGACTCCTACAATGAGCAGTTCTTC

j_gene: TRBJ1-5
abundance: .
d_gene: .
v_gene: TRBV4-2
CDR3aa: CASSLNAGGNQPQHF
CDR3nt: TGTGCCAGCAGCCTTAATGCGGGGGGAAATCAGCCCCAGCATTTT

j_gene: TRBJ1-1
abundance: .
d_gene: .
v_gene: TRBV7-8
CDR3aa: CASSLVGGGRRNTEAFF
CDR3nt: TGTGCCAGCAGCTTAGTGGGGGGGGGCAGGAGGAACACTGAAGCTTTCTTT

j_gene: TRBJ1-2
abundance: .
d_gene: .
v_gene: TRBV10-1
CDR3aa: CASEGRQNGYTF
CDR3nt: TGCGCCAGTGAGGGCAGGCAGAACGGCTACACCTTC

j_gene: TRBJ2-2
abundance: .
d_gene: TRBD2
v_gene: TRBV27
CDR3aa: CASSRLAGGPNTGELFF
CDR3nt: TGTGCCAGCAGCAGACTAGCGGGAGGTCCAAACACCGGGGAGCTGTTTTTT

j_gene: TRBJ2-7
abundance: few
d_gene: TRBD2
v_gene: TRBV4-3
CDR3aa: CASSQEGTSGSFYEQYF
CDR3nt: TGCGCCAGCAGCCAAGAGGGGACTAGCGGGAGTTTCTACGAGCAGTACTTC